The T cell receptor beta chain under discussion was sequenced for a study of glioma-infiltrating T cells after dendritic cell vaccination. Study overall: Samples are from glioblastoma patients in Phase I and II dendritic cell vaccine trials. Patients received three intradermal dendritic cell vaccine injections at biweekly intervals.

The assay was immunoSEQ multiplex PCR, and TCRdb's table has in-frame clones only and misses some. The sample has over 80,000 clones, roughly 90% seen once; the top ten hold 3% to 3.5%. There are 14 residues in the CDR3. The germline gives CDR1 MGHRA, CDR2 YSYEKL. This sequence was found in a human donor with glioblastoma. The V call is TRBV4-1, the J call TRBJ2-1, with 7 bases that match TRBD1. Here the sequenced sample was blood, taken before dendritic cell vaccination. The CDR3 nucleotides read TGCGCGTCCACTGCGACAGGGCCCCAAGGGGAGCAGTTCTTC. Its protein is CASTATGPQGEQFF.